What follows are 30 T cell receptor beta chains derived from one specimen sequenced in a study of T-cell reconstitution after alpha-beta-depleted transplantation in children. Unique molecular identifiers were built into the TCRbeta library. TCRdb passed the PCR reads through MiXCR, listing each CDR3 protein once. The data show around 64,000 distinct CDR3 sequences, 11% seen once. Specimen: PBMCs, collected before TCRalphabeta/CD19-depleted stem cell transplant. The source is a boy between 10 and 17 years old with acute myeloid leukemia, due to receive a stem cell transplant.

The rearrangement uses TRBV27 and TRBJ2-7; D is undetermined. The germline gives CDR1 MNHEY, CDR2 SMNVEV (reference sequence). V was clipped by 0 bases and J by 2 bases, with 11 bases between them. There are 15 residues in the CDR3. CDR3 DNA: TGTGCCAGCAGTTTATCTTCAGATCCCCCCTACGAGCAGTACTTC. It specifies CASSLSSDPPYEQYF.

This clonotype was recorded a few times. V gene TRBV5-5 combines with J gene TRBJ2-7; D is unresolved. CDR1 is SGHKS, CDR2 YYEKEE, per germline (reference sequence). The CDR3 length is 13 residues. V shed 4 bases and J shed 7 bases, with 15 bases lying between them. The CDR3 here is CASSPGPPGEQYV. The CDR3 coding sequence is TGTGCCAGCAGCCCTGGGCCCCCAGGAGAGCAGTACGTC.

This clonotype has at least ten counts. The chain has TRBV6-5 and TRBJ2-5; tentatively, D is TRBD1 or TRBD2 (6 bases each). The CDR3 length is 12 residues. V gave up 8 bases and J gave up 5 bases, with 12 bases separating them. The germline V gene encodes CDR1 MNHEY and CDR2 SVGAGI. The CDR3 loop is CASGGGEETQYF. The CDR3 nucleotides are TGTGCCAGCGGAGGGGGAGAGGAGACCCAGTACTTC.

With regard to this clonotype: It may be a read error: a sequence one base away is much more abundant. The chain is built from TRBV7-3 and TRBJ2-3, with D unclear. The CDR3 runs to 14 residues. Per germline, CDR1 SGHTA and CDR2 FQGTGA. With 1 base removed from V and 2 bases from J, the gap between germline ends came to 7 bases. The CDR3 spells CASSLSATTDTQYF. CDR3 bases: TGTGCCAGCAGCTTAAGTGCCACCACAGATACGCAGTATTTT.

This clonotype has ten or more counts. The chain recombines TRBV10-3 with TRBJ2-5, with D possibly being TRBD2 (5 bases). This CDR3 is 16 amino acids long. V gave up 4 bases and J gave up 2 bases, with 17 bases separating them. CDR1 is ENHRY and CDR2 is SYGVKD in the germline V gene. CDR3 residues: CAISASAVYPQETQYF. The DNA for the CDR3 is TGTGCCATCAGTGCATCAGCGGTTTACCCTCAAGAGACCCAGTACTTC.

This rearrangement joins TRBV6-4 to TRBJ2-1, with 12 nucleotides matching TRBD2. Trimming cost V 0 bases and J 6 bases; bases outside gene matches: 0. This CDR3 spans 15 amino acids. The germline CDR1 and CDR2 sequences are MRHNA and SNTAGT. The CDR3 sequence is CASSDSTSGSNEQFF. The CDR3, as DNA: TGTGCCAGCAGTGACTCGACTAGCGGGAGCAATGAGCAGTTCTTC.

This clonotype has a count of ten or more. For the CDR3, the DNA is TGTGCCACCTCAGTTATAAAGGGCAGATGGTATGGCTACACCTTC. This gives the protein CATSVIKGRWYGYTF. The chain recombines TRBV28 with TRBJ1-2; no reliable D call. Between the trimmed V and J ends, which lost 10 bases and 5 bases, there was a span of 23 bases. The length of the CDR3 is 15 residues. Per germline, CDR1 MDHEN and CDR2 SYDVKM.

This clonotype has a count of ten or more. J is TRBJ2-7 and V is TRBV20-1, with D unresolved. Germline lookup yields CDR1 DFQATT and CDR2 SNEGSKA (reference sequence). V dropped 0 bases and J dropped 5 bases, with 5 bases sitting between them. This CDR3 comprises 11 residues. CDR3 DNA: TGCAGTGCTAGAGATTGGAACGAGCAGTACTTC. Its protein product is CSARDWNEQYF.

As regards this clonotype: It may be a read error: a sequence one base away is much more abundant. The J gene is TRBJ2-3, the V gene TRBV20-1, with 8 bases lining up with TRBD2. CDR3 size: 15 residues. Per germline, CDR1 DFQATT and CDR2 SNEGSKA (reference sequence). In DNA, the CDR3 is TGCGGTGCTAGAAGCCAGCGGGAGAGAACAGATACGCAGTATTTT. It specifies CGARSQRERTDTQYF.

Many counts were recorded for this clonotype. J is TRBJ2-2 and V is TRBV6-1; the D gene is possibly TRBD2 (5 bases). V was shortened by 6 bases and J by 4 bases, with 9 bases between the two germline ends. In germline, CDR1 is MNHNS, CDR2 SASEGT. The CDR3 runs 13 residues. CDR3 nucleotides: TGTGCCAGCAGGAGGGAAATCACCGGGGAGCTGTTTTTT. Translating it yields CASRREITGELFF.

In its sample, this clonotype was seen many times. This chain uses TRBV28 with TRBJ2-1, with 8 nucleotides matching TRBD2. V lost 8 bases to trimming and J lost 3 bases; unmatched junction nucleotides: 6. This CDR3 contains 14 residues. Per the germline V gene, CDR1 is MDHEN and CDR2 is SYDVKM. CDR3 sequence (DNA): TGTGCCAGCCTCGGGAGGGCCAGCTACAATGAGCAGTTCTTC. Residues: CASLGRASYNEQFF.

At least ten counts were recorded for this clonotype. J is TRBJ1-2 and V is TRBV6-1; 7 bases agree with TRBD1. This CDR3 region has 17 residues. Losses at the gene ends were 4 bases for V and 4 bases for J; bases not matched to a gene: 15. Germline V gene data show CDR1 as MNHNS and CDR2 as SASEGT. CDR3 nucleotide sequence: TGTGCCAGCAGTGGGCGCGGGACAGCCACCATCGGCTATGGCTACACCTTC. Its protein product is CASSGRGTATIGYGYTF.

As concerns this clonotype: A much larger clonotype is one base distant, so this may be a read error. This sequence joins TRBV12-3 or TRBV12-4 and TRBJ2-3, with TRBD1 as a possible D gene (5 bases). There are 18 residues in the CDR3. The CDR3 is CAISLRGISYTGTDTQYF. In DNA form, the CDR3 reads TGTGCCATCAGTTTAAGGGGAATCTCTTATACCGGCACAGATACGCAGTATTTT.

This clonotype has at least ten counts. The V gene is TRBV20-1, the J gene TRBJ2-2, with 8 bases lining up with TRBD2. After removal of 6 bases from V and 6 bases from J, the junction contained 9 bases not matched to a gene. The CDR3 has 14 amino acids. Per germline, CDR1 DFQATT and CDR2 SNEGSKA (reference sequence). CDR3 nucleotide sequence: TGCAGTGCCCCGGGACTAGGGGTTGCCGGGGAGCTGTTTTTT. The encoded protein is CSAPGLGVAGELFF.

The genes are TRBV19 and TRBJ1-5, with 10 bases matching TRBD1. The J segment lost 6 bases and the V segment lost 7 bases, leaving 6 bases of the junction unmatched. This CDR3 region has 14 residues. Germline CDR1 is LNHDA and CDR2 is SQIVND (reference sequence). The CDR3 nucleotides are TGTGCCAGTAAAATGGGGACAGGGGCTCAGCCCCAGCATTTT. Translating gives CASKMGTGAQPQHF.

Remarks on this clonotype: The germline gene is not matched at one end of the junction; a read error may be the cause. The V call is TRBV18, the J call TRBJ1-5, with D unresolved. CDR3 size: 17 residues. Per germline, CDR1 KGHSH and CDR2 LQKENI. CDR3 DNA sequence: TGTGCCAGCTCAACCCCCCAGGTGGGGTTTGGAAATCTGCCCCAGCATTTT. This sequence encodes CASSTPQVGFGNLPQHF.

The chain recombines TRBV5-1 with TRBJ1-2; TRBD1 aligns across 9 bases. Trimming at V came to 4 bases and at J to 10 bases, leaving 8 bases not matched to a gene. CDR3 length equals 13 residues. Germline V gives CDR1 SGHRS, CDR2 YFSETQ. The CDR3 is CASSHPGQGHYTF. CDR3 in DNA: TGCGCCAGCAGCCATCCGGGACAGGGACACTACACCTTC.

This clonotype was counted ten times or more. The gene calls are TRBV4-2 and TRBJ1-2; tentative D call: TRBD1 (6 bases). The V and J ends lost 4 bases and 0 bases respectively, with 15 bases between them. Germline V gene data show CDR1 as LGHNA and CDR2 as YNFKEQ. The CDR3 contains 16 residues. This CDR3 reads CASSPWGTGTNYGYTF. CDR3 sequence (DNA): TGTGCCAGCAGCCCATGGGGAACAGGGACTAACTATGGCTACACCTTC.

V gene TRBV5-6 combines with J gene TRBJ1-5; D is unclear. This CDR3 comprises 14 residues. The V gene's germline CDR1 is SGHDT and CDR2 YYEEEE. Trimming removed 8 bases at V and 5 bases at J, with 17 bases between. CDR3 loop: CARSAGYGDQPQHF. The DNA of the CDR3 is TGTGCCAGGAGCGCCGGGTATGGGGATCAGCCCCAGCATTTT.

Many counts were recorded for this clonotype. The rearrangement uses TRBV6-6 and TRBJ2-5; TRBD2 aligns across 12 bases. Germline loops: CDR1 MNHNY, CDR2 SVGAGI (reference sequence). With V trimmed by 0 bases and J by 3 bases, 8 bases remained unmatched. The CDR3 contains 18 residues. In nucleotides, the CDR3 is TGTGCCAGCAGTTACTCCCTACCTGGACTAGCGGGGAAAGAGACCCAGTACTTC. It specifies CASSYSLPGLAGKETQYF.

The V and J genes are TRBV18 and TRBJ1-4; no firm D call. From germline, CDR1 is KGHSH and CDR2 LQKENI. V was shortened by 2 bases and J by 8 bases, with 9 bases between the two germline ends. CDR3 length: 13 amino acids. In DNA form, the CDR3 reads TGTGCCAGCTCACCAACCCCTGGGGAAAAACTGTTTTTT. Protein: CASSPTPGEKLFF. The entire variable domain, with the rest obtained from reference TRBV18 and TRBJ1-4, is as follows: NAGVMQNPRHLVRRRGQEARLRCSPMKGHSHVYWYRQLPEEGLKFMVYLQKENIIDESGMPKERFSAEFPKEGPSILRIQQVVRGDSAAYFCASSPTPGEKLFFGSGTQLSVL.

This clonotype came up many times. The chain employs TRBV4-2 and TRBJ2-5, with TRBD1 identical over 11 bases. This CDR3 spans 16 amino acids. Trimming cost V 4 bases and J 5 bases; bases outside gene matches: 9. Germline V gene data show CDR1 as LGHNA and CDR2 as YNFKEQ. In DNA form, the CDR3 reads TGTGCCAGCAGCCCGACCGGGACAGGGGGAGAGGAGACCCAGTACTTC. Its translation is CASSPTGTGGEETQYF.

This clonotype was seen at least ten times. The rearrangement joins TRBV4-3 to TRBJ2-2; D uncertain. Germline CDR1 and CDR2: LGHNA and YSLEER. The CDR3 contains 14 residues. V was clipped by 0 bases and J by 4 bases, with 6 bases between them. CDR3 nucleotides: TGCGCCAGCAGCCAAGAGGCCCTCACCGGGGAGCTGTTTTTT. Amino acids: CASSQEALTGELFF.

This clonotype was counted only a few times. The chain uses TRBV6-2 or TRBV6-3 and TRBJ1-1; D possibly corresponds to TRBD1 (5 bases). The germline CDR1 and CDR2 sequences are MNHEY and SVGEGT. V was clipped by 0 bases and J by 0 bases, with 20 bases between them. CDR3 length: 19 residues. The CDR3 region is CASSYSSKGRRGMNTEAFF. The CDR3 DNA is TGTGCCAGCAGTTACTCGAGTAAGGGCCGACGGGGGATGAACACTGAAGCTTTCTTT.

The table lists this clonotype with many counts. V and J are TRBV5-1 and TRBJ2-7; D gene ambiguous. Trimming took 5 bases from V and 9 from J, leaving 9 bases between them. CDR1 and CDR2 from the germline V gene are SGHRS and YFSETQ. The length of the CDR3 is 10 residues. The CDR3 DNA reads TGCGCCAGCAGTCGTGGTTTGCAGTACGTC. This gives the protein CASSRGLQYV.

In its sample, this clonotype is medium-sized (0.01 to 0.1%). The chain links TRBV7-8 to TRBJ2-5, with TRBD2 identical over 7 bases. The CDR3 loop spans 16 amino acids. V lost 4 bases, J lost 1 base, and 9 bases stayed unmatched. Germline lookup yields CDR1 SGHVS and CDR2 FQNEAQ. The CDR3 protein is CASSSQTSWGQETQYF. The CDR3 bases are TGTGCCAGCAGCTCCCAGACTAGCTGGGGCCAAGAGACCCAGTACTTC.

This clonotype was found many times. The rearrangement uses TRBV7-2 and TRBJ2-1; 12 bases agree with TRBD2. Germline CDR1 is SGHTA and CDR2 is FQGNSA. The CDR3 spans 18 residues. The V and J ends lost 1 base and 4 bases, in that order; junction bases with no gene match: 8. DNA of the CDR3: TGTGCCAGCAGCTTAGGGCCTAGCGGGGGGGACATTTACAATGAGCAGTTCTTC. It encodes CASSLGPSGGDIYNEQFF. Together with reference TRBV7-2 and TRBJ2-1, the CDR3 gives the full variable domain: GAGVSQSPSNKVTEKGKDVELRCDPISGHTALYWYRQSLGQGLEFLIYFQGNSAPDKSGLPSDRFSAERTGGSVSTLTIQRTQQEDSAVYLCASSLGPSGGDIYNEQFFGPGTRLTVL.

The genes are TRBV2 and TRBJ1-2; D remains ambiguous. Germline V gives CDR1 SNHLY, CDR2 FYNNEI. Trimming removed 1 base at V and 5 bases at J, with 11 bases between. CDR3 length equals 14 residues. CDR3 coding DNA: TGTGCCAGCAGTGAAGGAAGGGCCAGGTATGGCTACACCTTC. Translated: CASSEGRARYGYTF.

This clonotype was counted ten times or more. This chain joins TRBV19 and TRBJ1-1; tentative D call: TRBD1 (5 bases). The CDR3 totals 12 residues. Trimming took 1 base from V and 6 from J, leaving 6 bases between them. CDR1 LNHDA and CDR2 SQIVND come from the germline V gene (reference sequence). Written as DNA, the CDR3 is TGTGCCAGTAGTATAGGGGGCTCTGAAGCTTTCTTT. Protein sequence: CASSIGGSEAFF.

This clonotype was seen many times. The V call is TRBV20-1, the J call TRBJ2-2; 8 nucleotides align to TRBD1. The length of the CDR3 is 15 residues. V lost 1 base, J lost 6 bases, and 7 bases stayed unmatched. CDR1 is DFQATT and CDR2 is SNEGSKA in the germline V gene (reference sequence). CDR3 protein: CSARGHDRGSGELFF. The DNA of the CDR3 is TGCAGTGCTAGAGGACACGACAGGGGATCCGGGGAGCTGTTTTTT.